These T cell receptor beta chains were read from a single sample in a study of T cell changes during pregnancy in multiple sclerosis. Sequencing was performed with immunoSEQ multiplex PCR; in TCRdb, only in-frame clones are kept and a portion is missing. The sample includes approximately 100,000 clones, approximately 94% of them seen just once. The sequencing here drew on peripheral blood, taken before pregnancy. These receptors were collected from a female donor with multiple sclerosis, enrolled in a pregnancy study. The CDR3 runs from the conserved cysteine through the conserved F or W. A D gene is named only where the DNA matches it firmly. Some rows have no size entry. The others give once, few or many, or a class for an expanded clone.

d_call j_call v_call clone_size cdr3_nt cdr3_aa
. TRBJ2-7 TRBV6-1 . TGTGCCAGCAGTGAAGACCCCAGCAGGGCTGGCGAGCAGTACTTC CASSEDPSRAGEQYF
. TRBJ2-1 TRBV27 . TGTGCCAGCAGCCCCAGGACTCCCCGGGGGCAGTTCTTC CASSPRTPRGQFF
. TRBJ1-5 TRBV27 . TGTGCCAGCAGTTTTGAAGGGGCTGGCAATCAGCCCCAGCATTTT CASSFEGAGNQPQHF
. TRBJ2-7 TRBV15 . TGTGCCACCAGCCGAGACTTGAACAGGGCCGAGCAGTACTTC CATSRDLNRAEQYF
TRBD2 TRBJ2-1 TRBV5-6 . TGTGCCAGCAGCTTGGGACTAGCGGGATACAATGAGCAGTTCTTC CASSLGLAGYNEQFF
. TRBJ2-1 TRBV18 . TGTGCCAGCTCACCAGGGTGGCGGGGCACCCACAATGAGCAGTTCTTC CASSPGWRGTHNEQFF
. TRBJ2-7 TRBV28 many TGTGCCAGCATGGGCACATCTGGGAGTCAGCAGTACTTC CASMGTSGSQQYF
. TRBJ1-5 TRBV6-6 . TGTGCCAGCAGTTATGAGAATCAGCCCCAGCATTTT CASSYENQPQHF
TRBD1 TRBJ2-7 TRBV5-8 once TGTGCCAGCAGCTCGGGACAGGCGAGCTCCTACGAGCAGTACTTC CASSSGQASSYEQYF
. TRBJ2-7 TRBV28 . TGTGCCAGCAGTTTCCCAGGGCCCGGCTCCTACGAGCAGTACTTC CASSFPGPGSYEQYF
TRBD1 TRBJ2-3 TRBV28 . TGTGCCAGTCGGACAGGGCCAGATACGCAGTATTTT CASRTGPDTQYF
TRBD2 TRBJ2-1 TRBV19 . TGTGCCAGTAGAGTAGCGGGAGGGCCTCACAATGAGCAGTTCTTC CASRVAGGPHNEQFF
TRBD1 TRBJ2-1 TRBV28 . TGTGCCAGCAGCCTCAACTCGGACAGGGGGGAGTTCTTC CASSLNSDRGEFF
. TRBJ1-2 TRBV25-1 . TGTGCCAGCGCCCCCCGACAAACACCTAACTATGGCTACACCTTC CASAPRQTPNYGYTF
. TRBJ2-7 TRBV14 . TGTGCCAGCAGCCAAGTTGGAGTTTCGTACTACGAGCAGTACTTC CASSQVGVSYYEQYF
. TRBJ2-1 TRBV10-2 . TGCGCCAGCAGTTTTACCGAGGGGCAGTTCTTC CASSFTEGQFF
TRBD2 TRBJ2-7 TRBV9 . TGTGCCAGCAGCGTAGCGGCGGGAGTGCTTGACTACGAGCAGTACTTC CASSVAAGVLDYEQYF
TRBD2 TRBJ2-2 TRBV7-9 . TGTGCCAGCTACCTGACCCCCGCGGGAGCGGTCACCGGGGAGCTGTTTTTT CASYLTPAGAVTGELFF
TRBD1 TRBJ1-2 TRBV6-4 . TGTGCCAGCCGTGCAGGGGGCAGGCATGGCTACACCTTC CASRAGGRHGYTF
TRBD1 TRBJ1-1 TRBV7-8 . TGTGCCAGCAGCCTGGGGACAGCCCCCGACGGGGCTTTCTTT CASSLGTAPDGAFF
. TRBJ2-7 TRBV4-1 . TGCGCCAGCAGCCAAGTATCTCTACAGGCCACCTACGAGCAGTACTTC CASSQVSLQATYEQYF
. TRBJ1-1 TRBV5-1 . TGCGCCAGCAGCTTGTCTATGAACACTGAAGCTTTCTTT CASSLSMNTEAFF
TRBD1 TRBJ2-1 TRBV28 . TGTGCCAGCAGTTCCGGACAGGGGGCGAGGAATGAGCAGTTCTTC CASSSGQGARNEQFF
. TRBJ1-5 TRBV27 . TGTGCCAGCAGTAAGAGGGCAGGGGCCAATCAGCCCCAGCATTTT CASSKRAGANQPQHF
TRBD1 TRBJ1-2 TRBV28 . TGTGCCAGCAGTTTAGACAGGGTTGGCTACACCTTC CASSLDRVGYTF
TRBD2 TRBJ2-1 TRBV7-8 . TGTGCCAGCAGCTCGTTTTCCCCGGGACTAGCGGGTCGCCACAAGAACAATGAGCAGTTCTTC CASSSFSPGLAGRHKNNEQFF
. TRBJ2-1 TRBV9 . TGTGCCAGCAGCGTACAAGCGGGCCGCTCCTACAATGAGCAGTTCTTC CASSVQAGRSYNEQFF